The T cell receptor (beta chain) described here comes from a study of CD8+CD57+ T cells in acquired aplastic anemia. On the study more broadly: DNA from sorted CD4+ and CD8+ cells averaged about 3.2 ug. Whole-study results and caveats: Controls and patients did not differ significantly in CD8+ Simpson's diversity. Researchers report that 25 to 35 CD8+ CDR3 sequences appeared in both patients and controls.

CDR3 and TCR beta VDJ profiling relied on a genomic DNA template. Using its own MiXCR run on the reads, TCRdb lists one record per CDR3 protein. The data hold tens of thousands of distinct CDR3 sequences, with around 82% observed a single time. As concerns this clonotype: Its target is unknown.

The V end lost 8 bases, the J end lost 2 bases, and 8 bases lay between the germline ends. Germline assignment: CDR1 ENHRY and CDR2 SYGVKD. The CDR3 has 12 amino acids. This receptor was taken from a human donor in good health, serving as a control. The rearrangement uses TRBV10-3 and TRBJ2-3, with D unresolved. The specimen sequenced was sorted CD4+, CD8+, or CD8+CD57+ T cells (not recorded which) from PBMCs. This CDR3 is CAISHVTDTQYF. The CDR3 DNA reads as TGTGCCATCTCCCACGTCACAGATACGCAGTATTTT.